This section outlines one T cell receptor (beta chain) sequence together with its context. Its antigen is unknown. This CDR3 region has 14 residues. Looked up from germline, CDR1 is SGHAT and CDR2 is FQNNGV. From its re-call of the 5' RACE reads, TCRdb lists each CDR3 protein once, without DNA. The sample is made up of some 300,000 distinct CDR3 sequences, and the top ten hold under 0.5% of it. The data derive from a study of T cells expressing NK-cell markers. On the study more broadly: Sorted CD3+CD56-NKG2C+, CD3+CD56+NKG2C- and CD3+CD56+NKG2C+ T cells were the source of the TCR beta repertoires.

Study observations and caveats: These same clonotypes (in a few donors) also led the CD3+CD56-NKG2C+ fraction. For six donors, the dominant NKG2C+ clonotypes made up roughly 1.0-7.5% of their CD8+ T cells.

The sample consisted of blood T cells: a sorted CD56 or NKG2C T cell subset, CD4+ or CD8+ T cells, or bulk PBMC T cells (not recorded which). This clonotype was sampled from a man aged 18 to 30 in good health. V gene TRBV11-2 combines with J gene TRBJ2-5. CDR3 protein: CASRSERWVKTQYF.